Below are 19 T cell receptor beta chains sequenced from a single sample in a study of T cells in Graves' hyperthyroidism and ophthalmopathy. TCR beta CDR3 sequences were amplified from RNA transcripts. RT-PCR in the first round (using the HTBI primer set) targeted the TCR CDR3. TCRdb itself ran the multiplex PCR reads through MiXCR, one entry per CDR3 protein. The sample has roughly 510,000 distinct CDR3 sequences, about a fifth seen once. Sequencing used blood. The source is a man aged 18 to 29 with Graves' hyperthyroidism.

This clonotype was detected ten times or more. This CDR3 is CASSEDIQETQYF. DNA of the CDR3: TGTGCCAGCAGTGAGGACATCCAAGAGACCCAGTACTTC. J is TRBJ2-5 and V is TRBV2; the D gene is possibly TRBD1 (5 bases). This CDR3 comprises 13 residues. The germline CDR1 and CDR2 sequences are SNHLY and FYNNEI. The V and J ends lost 3 bases and 1 base respectively, with 6 bases between them.

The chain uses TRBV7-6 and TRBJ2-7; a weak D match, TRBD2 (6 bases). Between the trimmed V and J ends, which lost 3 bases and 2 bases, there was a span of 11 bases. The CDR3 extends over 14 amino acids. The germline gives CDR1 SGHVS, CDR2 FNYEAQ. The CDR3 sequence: CASSFTTGAYEQYF. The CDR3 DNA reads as TGTGCCAGCAGCTTTACCACGGGAGCCTACGAGCAGTACTTC.

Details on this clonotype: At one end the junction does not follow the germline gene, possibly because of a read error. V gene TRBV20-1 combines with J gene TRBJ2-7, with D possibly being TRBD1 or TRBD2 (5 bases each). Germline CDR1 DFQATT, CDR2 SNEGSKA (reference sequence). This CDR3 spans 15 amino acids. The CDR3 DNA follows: TGCAGTGCTCGAGATCTGAACAGGCCCACGGGGGAGCAGTACTTC. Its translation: CSARDLNRPTGEQYF.

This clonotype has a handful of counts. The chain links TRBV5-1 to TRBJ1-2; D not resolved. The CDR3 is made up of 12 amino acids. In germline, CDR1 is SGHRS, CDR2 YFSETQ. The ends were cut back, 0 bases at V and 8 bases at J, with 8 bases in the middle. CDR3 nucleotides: TGCGCCAGCAGCTTGGAAGGTCCCGGCTACACCTTC. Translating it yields CASSLEGPGYTF.

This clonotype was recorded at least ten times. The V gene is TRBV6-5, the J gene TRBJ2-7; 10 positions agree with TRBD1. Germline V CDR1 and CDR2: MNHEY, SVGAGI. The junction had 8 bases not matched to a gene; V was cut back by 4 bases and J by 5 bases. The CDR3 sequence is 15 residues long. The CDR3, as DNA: TGTGCCAGCAGTTCGACCGGGACAGGGGTCAACGAGCAGTACTTC. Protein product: CASSSTGTGVNEQYF.

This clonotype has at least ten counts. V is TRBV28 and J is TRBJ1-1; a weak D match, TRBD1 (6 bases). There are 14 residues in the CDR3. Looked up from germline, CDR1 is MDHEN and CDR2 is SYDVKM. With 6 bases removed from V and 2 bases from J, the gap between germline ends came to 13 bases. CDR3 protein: CASRERGRNTEAFF. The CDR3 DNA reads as TGTGCCAGCAGGGAGAGGGGGAGAAACACTGAAGCTTTCTTT.

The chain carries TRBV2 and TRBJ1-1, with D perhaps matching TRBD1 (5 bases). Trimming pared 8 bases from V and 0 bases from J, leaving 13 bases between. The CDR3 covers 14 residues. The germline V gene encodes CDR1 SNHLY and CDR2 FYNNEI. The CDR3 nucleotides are TGTGCCAGCCGGGGGGAGGAATTGAACACTGAAGCTTTCTTT. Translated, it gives CASRGEELNTEAFF.

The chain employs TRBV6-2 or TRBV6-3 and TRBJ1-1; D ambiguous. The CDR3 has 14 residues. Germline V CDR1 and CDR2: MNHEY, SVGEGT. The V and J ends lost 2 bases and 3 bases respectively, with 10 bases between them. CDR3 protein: CASSYGGFHTEAFF. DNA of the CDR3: TGTGCCAGCAGTTACGGAGGGTTTCACACTGAAGCTTTCTTT.

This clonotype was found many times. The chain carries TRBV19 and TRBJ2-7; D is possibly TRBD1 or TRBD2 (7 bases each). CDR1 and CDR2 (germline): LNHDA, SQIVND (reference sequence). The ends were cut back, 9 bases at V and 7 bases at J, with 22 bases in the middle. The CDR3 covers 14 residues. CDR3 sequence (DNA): TGTGCCAGCACCCGGGGGGACAGTCGTGGTGAGCAGTACTTC. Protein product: CASTRGDSRGEQYF.

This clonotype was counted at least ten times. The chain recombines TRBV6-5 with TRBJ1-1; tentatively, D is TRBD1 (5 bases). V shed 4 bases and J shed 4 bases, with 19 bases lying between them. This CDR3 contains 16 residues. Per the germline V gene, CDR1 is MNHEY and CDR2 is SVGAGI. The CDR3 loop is CASSWDFDPDPTEAFF. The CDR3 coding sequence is TGTGCCAGCAGTTGGGACTTCGACCCCGATCCCACTGAAGCTTTCTTT.

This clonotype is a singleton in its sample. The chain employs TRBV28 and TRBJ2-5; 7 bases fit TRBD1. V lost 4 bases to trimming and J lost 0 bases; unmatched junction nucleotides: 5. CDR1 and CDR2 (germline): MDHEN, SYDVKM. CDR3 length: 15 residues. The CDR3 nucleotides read TGTGCCAGCAGTTCCCGGGACAGTTACCAAGAGACCCAGTACTTC. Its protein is CASSSRDSYQETQYF.

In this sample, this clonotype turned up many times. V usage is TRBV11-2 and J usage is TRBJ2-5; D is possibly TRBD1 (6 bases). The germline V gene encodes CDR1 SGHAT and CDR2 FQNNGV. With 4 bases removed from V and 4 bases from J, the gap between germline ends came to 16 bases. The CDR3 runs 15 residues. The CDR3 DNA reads TGTGCCAGCAGCTCTTTTACCGGCAGGGGAGAGACCCAGTACTTC. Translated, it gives CASSSFTGRGETQYF. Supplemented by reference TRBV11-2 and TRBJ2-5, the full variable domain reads EAGVAQSPRYKIIEKRQSVAFWCNPISGHATLYWYQQILGQGPKLLIQFQNNGVVDDSQLPKDRFSAERLKGVDSTLKIQPAKLEDSAVYLCASSSFTGRGETQYFGPGTRLLVL.

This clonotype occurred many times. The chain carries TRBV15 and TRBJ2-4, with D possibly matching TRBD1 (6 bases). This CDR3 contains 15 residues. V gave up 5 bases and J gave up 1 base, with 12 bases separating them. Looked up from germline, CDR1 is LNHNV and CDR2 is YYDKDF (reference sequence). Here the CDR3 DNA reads TGTGCCACCAGCCGTTCAGGGGTTGCCAAAAACATTCAGTACTTC. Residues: CATSRSGVAKNIQYF.

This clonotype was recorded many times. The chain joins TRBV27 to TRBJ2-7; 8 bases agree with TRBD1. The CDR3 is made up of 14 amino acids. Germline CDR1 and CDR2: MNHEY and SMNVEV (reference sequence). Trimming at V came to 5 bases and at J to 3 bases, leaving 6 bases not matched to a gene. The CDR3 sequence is CASSPDRANYEQYF. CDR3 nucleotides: TGTGCCAGCAGTCCGGACAGGGCGAACTACGAGCAGTACTTC.

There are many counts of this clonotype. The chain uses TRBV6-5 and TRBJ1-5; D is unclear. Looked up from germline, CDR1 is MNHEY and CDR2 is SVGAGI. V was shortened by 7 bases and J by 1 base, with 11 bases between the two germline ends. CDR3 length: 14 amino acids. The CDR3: CASNLSGSNQPQHF. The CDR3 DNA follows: TGTGCCAGCAACCTCAGCGGGAGCAATCAGCCCCAGCATTTT.

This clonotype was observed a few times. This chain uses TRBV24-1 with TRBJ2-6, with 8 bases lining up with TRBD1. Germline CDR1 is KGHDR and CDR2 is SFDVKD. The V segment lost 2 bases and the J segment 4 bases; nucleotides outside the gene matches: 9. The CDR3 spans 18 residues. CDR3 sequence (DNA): TGTGCCACCAGTGATTCCGGGACAGGACTCCTCGGGGCCAACGTCCTGACTTTC. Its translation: CATSDSGTGLLGANVLTF.

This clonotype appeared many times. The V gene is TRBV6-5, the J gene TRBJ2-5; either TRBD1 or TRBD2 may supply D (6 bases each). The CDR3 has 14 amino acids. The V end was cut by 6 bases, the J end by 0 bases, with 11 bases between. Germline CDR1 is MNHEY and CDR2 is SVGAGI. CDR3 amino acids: CASRGGQYQETQYF. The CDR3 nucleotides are TGTGCCAGCAGAGGGGGGCAGTACCAAGAGACCCAGTACTTC.

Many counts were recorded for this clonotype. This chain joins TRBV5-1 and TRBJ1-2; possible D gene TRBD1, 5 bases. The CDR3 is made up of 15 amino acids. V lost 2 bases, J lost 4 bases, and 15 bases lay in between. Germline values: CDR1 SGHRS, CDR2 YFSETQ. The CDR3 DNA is TGCGCCAGCAGCTTATCTCTGGGGCGCGGCTATGGCTACACCTTC. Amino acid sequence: CASSLSLGRGYGYTF.

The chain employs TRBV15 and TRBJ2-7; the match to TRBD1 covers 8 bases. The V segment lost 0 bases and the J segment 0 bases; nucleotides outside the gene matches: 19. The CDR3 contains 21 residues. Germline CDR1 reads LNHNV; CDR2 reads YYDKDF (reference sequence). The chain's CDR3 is CATSRDEEWTGPSTSSYEQYF. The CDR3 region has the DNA TGTGCCACCAGCAGAGATGAGGAATGGACAGGGCCATCTACAAGCTCCTACGAGCAGTACTTC.